One sample yielded the 18 T cell receptor beta chains listed below, sequenced in a study of T cell changes during pregnancy in multiple sclerosis. Data came from immunoSEQ multiplex PCR; TCRdb stores just in-frame clones and leaves some out. The repertoire holds more than 55,000 clones, with about 95% as singletons. This sample comprised CD8+ T cells from peripheral blood mononuclear cells, obtained after pregnancy. The origin of the receptors is a female donor with multiple sclerosis, enrolled in a pregnancy study.

This rearrangement joins TRBV7-9 to TRBJ1-2; D is unresolved. The germline gives CDR1 SEHNR, CDR2 FQNEAQ (reference sequence). CDR3 length: 16 amino acids. V was shortened by 5 bases and J by 4 bases, with 20 bases between the two germline ends. The CDR3, as DNA: TGTGCCAGCAGCCAACGGGTAGAAGACGGAATCTATGGCTACACCTTC. Its protein is CASSQRVEDGIYGYTF.

This chain links TRBV27 with TRBJ2-7, with a tentative D call TRBD2 (7 bases). The germline V and J ends were trimmed by 5 bases and 3 bases, with 17 bases remaining between them. CDR3 length: 15 residues. Looked up from germline, CDR1 is MNHEY and CDR2 is SMNVEV (reference sequence). CDR3 DNA: TGTGCCAGCAGTCGAACTCGGGGAGGGGGCTACGAGCAGTACTTC. It is translated as CASSRTRGGGYEQYF.

The chain uses TRBV29-1 and TRBJ1-5, with 10 nucleotides matching TRBD1. This CDR3 has 12 residues. V shed 7 bases, J shed 7 bases, and the junction held 4 bases outside the gene matches. Germline CDR1 reads SQVTM; CDR2 reads ANQGSEA. CDR3 residues: CSAGTGDQPQHF. The CDR3, as DNA: TGCAGCGCCGGGACAGGGGACCAGCCCCAGCATTTT.

This chain uses TRBV5-1 with TRBJ2-1; 10 bases match TRBD2. The trim removed 7 bases at V and 8 bases at J, leaving 9 bases unmatched. The CDR3 runs 14 residues. Germline V gives CDR1 SGHRS, CDR2 YFSETQ. CDR3 nucleotides: TGCGCCAGCTACCGGGGGCTAGCGGGAGATGAGCAGTTCTTC. It is translated as CASYRGLAGDEQFF. Drawing the rest from reference TRBV5-1 and TRBJ2-1, the complete variable domain is KAGVTQTPRYLIKTRGQQVTLSCSPISGHRSVSWYQQTPGQGLQFLFEYFSETQRNKGNFPGRFSGRQFSNSRSEMNVSTLELGDSALYLCASYRGLAGDEQFFGPGTRLTVL.

The chain couples TRBV27 to TRBJ2-1; TRBD2 aligns across 7 bases. The CDR3 consists of 14 residues. Germline CDR1 reads MNHEY; CDR2 reads SMNVEV (reference sequence). The V gene end was trimmed by 3 bases and the J gene end by 5 bases; junction bases not matched to a gene: 4. The chain's CDR3 is CASSLGGGDNEQFF. CDR3 DNA sequence: TGTGCCAGCAGTTTGGGGGGAGGGGACAATGAGCAGTTCTTC.

The chain carries TRBV5-5 and TRBJ2-7, with TRBD1 matching over 8 bases. V gave up 5 bases and J gave up 4 bases; unmatched junction bases: 5. Per the germline V gene, CDR1 is SGHKS and CDR2 is YYEKEE (reference sequence). The CDR3 spans 13 residues. This chain's CDR3 is CASRPRGRYEQYF. The DNA of the CDR3 is TGTGCCAGCAGGCCCAGGGGGCGGTACGAGCAGTACTTC. The full variable domain, completed using reference TRBV5-5 and TRBJ2-7, is DAGVTQSPTHLIKTRGQQVTLRCSPISGHKSVSWYQQVLGQGPQFIFQYYEKEERGRGNFPDRFSARQFPNYSSELNVNALLLGDSALYLCASRPRGRYEQYFGPGTRLTVT.

The gene calls are TRBV29-1 and TRBJ1-2; 7 nucleotides match TRBD1. With V trimmed by 5 bases and J by 8 bases, 5 bases remained unmatched. CDR3 length equals 11 residues. Germline assignment: CDR1 SQVTM and CDR2 ANQGSEA. CDR3 bases: TGCAGCGTTACAGGGGTCCTAGGCTACACCTTC. Residues: CSVTGVLGYTF. The full variable domain, with the rest looked up from reference TRBV29-1 and TRBJ1-2, is SAVISQKPSRDICQRGTSLTIQCQVDSQVTMMFWYRQQPGQSLTLIATANQGSEATYESGFVIDKFPISRPNLTFSTLTVSNMSPEDSSIYLCSVTGVLGYTFGSGTRLTVV.

The genes are TRBV7-9 and TRBJ2-7, with 10 nucleotides matching TRBD2. V lost 4 bases to trimming and J lost 0 bases; unmatched junction nucleotides: 9. The germline CDR1 and CDR2 sequences are SEHNR and FQNEAQ (reference sequence). CDR3 length equals 17 residues. The CDR3 loop is CASSSLWTSGSSYEQYF. CDR3 DNA sequence: TGTGCCAGCAGCTCGCTATGGACTAGCGGAAGCTCCTACGAGCAGTACTTC.

This chain uses TRBV27 with TRBJ2-7, with 8 bases matching TRBD1. Germline CDR1 is MNHEY and CDR2 is SMNVEV (reference sequence). With V trimmed by 3 bases and J by 5 bases, 12 bases remained unmatched. The CDR3 is made up of 16 amino acids. The CDR3 spells CASSFLPGQGANEQYF. The CDR3 DNA sequence: TGTGCCAGCAGTTTTCTCCCCGGGCAGGGGGCGAACGAGCAGTACTTC.

The chain has TRBV11-2 and TRBJ2-3; TRBD2 matches 9 bases. V was pared by 2 bases and J by 1 base, with 1 base of the junction left unmatched. There are 15 residues in the CDR3. Germline V gene data show CDR1 as SGHAT and CDR2 as FQNNGV. The CDR3 spells CASSLKREGTDTQYF. The CDR3 region has the DNA TGTGCCAGCAGCTTAAAGCGGGAGGGCACAGATACGCAGTATTTT. The variable domain in full, with the rest retrieved from reference TRBV11-2 and TRBJ2-3, is EAGVAQSPRYKIIEKRQSVAFWCNPISGHATLYWYQQILGQGPKLLIQFQNNGVVDDSQLPKDRFSAERLKGVDSTLKIQPAKLEDSAVYLCASSLKREGTDTQYFGPGTRLTVL.

The V gene is TRBV15, the J gene TRBJ2-1, with TRBD2 matching 15 bases. Trimming removed 4 bases from V and 0 bases from J; junction bases left unmatched: 10. There are 20 residues in the CDR3. CDR1 LNHNV and CDR2 YYDKDF come from the germline V gene (reference sequence). The CDR3 bases are TGTGCCACCAGCAAAGTTCCCGGGACTAGCGGGAGGTACTCCTACAATGAGCAGTTCTTC. Translation: CATSKVPGTSGRYSYNEQFF.

J is TRBJ2-7 and V is TRBV5-1; 11 bases match TRBD1. Germline lookup yields CDR1 SGHRS and CDR2 YFSETQ. V lost 4 bases and J lost 3; bases outside the gene matches: 3. The CDR3 totals 14 residues. The CDR3 DNA sequence: TGCGCCAGCAGCGCGGGGACAGGGGGCTACGAGCAGTACTTC. This codes for CASSAGTGGYEQYF.

This clone occurred once. J is TRBJ1-1 and V is TRBV19; D is perhaps TRBD1 (5 bases). CDR1 LNHDA and CDR2 SQIVND come from the germline V gene (reference sequence). Deletions cut 3 bases from V and 5 bases from J, with 10 bases between. There are 13 residues in the CDR3. The chain's CDR3 is CASSMGGVTEAFF. The CDR3 DNA is TGTGCCAGTAGTATGGGAGGGGTTACTGAAGCTTTCTTT. Together with reference TRBV19 and TRBJ1-1, the CDR3 gives the full variable domain: DGGITQSPKYLFRKEGQNVTLSCEQNLNHDAMYWYRQDPGQGLRLIYYSQIVNDFQKGDIAEGYSVSREKKESFPLTVTSAQKNPTAFYLCASSMGGVTEAFFGQGTRLTVV.

The rearrangement links TRBV29-1 to TRBJ2-1; 8 nucleotides match TRBD2. This CDR3 has 14 residues. Germline lookup yields CDR1 SQVTM and CDR2 ANQGSEA. Trimming removed 1 base from V and 13 bases from J; junction bases left unmatched: 12. Here the CDR3 DNA reads TGCAGCGTTGAAGCCCAGGGGACTAGATGGATTCAGTTCTTC. It codes for CSVEAQGTRWIQFF.

The chain recombines TRBV9 with TRBJ1-1; no reliable D call. Trimming pared 3 bases from V and 1 base from J, leaving 13 bases between. Germline V gene sequence: CDR1 SGDLS, CDR2 YYNGEE. The CDR3 is 15 amino acids. The DNA of the CDR3 is TGTGCCAGCAGCGCTAGAGGATCTGCGAACACTGAAGCTTTCTTT. Translated, it gives CASSARGSANTEAFF.

The rearrangement links TRBV11-2 to TRBJ1-1; 8 positions match TRBD1. Germline V gives CDR1 SGHAT, CDR2 FQNNGV. Trimming at V came to 1 base and at J to 3 bases, leaving 4 bases not matched to a gene. The CDR3 extends over 15 amino acids. The CDR3 reads CASSLARTGYTEAFF. Written as DNA, the CDR3 is TGTGCCAGCAGCTTAGCCCGGACAGGGTACACTGAAGCTTTCTTT.

V and J are TRBV10-3 and TRBJ2-1, with TRBD2 matching 9 bases. The CDR3 is made up of 15 amino acids. In germline, CDR1 is ENHRY, CDR2 SYGVKD. The trim removed 7 bases at V and 10 bases at J, leaving 14 bases unmatched. The CDR3 DNA reads as TGTGCCATCACCGAGACGCGGGAGGGCCGGAGGGAGCAGTTCTTC. Translating it yields CAITETREGRREQFF.

The rearrangement uses TRBV21-1 and TRBJ2-1; TRBD2 is the table's D call and was not checked against the DNA. TRBV21-1 is a known pseudogene. This CDR3 comprises 14 residues. The CDR3 sequence is CAIEEDFSYNEQFF. The DNA of the CDR3 is TGTGCCATCGAGGAGGATTTTTCCTACAATGAGCAGTTCTTC.